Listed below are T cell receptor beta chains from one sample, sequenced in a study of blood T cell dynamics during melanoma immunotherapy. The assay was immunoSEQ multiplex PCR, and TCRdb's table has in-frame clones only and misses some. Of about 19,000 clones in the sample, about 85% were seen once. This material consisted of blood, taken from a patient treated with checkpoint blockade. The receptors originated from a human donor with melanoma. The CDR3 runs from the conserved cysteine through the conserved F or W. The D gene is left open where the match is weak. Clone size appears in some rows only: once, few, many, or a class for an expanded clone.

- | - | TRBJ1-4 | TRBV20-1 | CSARFEEKLFF | TGCAGTGCCCGATTTGAAGAAAAACTGTTTTTT
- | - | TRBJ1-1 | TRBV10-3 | CAIRTGTSNTEAFF | TGTGCCATCAGGACCGGGACATCGAACACTGAAGCTTTCTTT
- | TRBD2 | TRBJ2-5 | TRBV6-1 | CASSEAGAGGLQETQYF | TGTGCCAGCAGTGAAGCAGGAGCGGGAGGGCTTCAAGAGACCCAGTACTTC
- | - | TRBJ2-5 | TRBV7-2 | CASSLVSARGALETQYF | TGTGCCAGCAGCTTAGTGAGCGCTAGAGGGGCACTCGAGACCCAGTACTTC
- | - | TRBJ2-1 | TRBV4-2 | CASTVARLGGSYNEQFF | TGTGCCAGCACGGTAGCTCGCCTAGGGGGCTCCTACAATGAGCAGTTCTTC
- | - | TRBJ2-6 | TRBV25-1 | CASSEWGNSGANVLTF | TGTGCCAGCAGTGAATGGGGTAACTCTGGGGCCAACGTCCTGACTTTC
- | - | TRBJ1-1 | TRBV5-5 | CASSFRGEDTEAFF | TGTGCCAGCAGCTTTAGAGGGGAGGACACTGAAGCTTTCTTT
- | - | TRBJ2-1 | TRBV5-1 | CASSLNREQFF | TGCGCCAGCAGCTTGAACCGTGAGCAGTTCTTC
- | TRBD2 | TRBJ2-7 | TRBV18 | CASSPDRGDEQYF | TGTGCCAGCTCACCGGATCGGGGGGACGAGCAGTACTTC
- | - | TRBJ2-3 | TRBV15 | CATSRDLWSTDTQYF | TGTGCCACCAGCAGAGACCTCTGGAGCACAGATACGCAGTATTTT
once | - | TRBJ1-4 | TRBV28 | CASSLTGLNEKLFF | TGTGCCAGCAGTTTGACAGGCCTTAATGAAAAACTGTTTTTT
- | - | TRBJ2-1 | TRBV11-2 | CAVFERGRKGNNEQFF | TGTGCCGTTTTTGAGAGAGGCAGGAAGGGGAACAATGAGCAGTTCTTC
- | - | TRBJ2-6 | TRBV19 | CASSIPGAGANVLTF | TGTGCCAGTAGTATCCCGGGGGCTGGGGCCAACGTCCTGACTTTC
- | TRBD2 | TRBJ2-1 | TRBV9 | CASSPRGTSGNRGRDEQFF | TGTGCCAGCAGCCCCCGCGGGACTAGCGGAAACCGGGGTAGGGATGAGCAGTTCTTC
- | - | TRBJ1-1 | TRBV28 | CASMEGGAEAFF | TGTGCCAGCATGGAGGGTGGAGCTGAAGCTTTCTTT
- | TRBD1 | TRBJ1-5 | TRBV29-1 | CSVGTGTNQPQHF | TGCAGCGTTGGGACAGGGACAAATCAGCCCCAGCATTTT
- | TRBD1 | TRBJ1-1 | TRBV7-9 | CASSLPGQGRFGTEAFF | TGTGCCAGCAGCCTGCCGGGACAGGGGCGCTTCGGCACTGAAGCTTTCTTT
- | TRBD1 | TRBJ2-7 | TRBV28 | CASSWDRGLREQYF | TGTGCCAGCAGTTGGGACAGGGGGTTACGCGAGCAGTACTTC
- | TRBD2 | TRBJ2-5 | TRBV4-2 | CASSQKYPSGQETQYF | TGTGCCAGCAGCCAAAAGTACCCTAGCGGACAAGAGACCCAGTACTTC
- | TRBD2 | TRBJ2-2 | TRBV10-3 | CAISSSGRVAGELFF | TGTGCCATCAGTTCTAGCGGGAGGGTTGCCGGGGAGCTGTTTTTT
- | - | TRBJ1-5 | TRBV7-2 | CASSFLPVGNQPQHF | TGTGCCAGCAGCTTTCTCCCGGTAGGGAATCAGCCCCAGCATTTT
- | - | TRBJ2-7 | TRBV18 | CASSLLGHLKGEQYF | TGTGCCAGCTCACTCCTTGGACATCTGAAAGGCGAGCAGTACTTC